The clone carrying this TCR beta chain was detected only a few times. Per the germline V gene, CDR1 is MDHEN and CDR2 is SYDVKM. This CDR3 has 17 amino acids. V gave up 5 bases and J gave up 4 bases; unmatched junction bases: 13. The source of the sample is a study of shared clonotypes between healthy human individuals. The naive CD8 population came from CD45RO-negative cells selected for CCR7, without terminally differentiated effector memory CD45RA+ cells. Produced via immunoSEQ multiplex PCR; TCRdb's table is partial and in-frame only. The data contain about 550,000 clones, 95% to 96% of them seen just once; the ten biggest clones take up about 0.11%.

The gene calls are TRBV28 and TRBJ2-1; 8 bases line up with TRBD2. The receptor was derived from a woman in her 30s in good health. The sequenced sample was naive CD8+ T cells sorted from blood. This chain's CDR3 is CASSPFFGGDSYNEQFF. DNA of the CDR3: TGTGCCAGCAGTCCCTTTTTCGGGGGGGATTCGTACAATGAGCAGTTCTTC. The complete variable domain, with remaining parts taken from reference TRBV28 and TRBJ2-1, reads DVKVTQSSRYLVKRTGEKVFLECVQDMDHENMFWYRQDPGLGLRLIYFSYDVKMKEKGDIPEGYSVSREKKERFSLILESASTNQTSMYLCASSPFFGGDSYNEQFFGPGTRLTVL.